The clone carrying this T cell receptor (beta chain) was counted between two and nine times. This specimen belongs to a study of T cells in Graves' hyperthyroidism and ophthalmopathy. Germline values: CDR1 MGHRA, CDR2 YSYEKL. V was pared by 0 bases and J by 0 bases, with 3 bases between. This CDR3 contains 13 residues. Amplification of TCR beta CDR3 regions was performed using RNA transcripts as template. Using the HTBI primer set, a first-round RT-PCR was run on the TCR CDR3. TCRdb processed the multiplex PCR reads anew with MiXCR; each CDR3 protein has one entry. The table records more than 450,000 distinct CDR3 sequences, around 13% of them present only once. Stable disease denoted Graves' hyperthyroidism without ophthalmopathy progression within 18 months. The diagnostic basis comprised clinical symptoms, serum thyroxine and TRAb, thyroid ultrasound and orbital computed tomography.

The sequenced sample consisted of blood. The TCR sequence derives from a middle-aged woman with Graves' hyperthyroidism. The chain recombines TRBV4-1 with TRBJ2-7; no clear D gene. The CDR3 sequence is CASSQDNSYEQYF. The CDR3 DNA is TGCGCCAGCAGCCAAGACAACTCCTACGAGCAGTACTTC.